A single T cell receptor (beta chain) is shown here with its context. The CDR3 runs 15 residues. CDR1 and CDR2 (germline): GTSNPN, SVGIG (reference sequence). V was pared by 4 bases and J by 1 base, with 8 bases of the junction left unmatched. The data are from a study of blood T cell repertoires in COVID-19. The wider study: Acute and convalescent COVID-19 specimens originated in the United States, Italy and Spain.

Original processing notes: Estimated nucleated cell counts came from reference gene primer amplification. The protocol was immunoSEQ multiplex PCR, while the TCRdb copy is restricted to in-frame clones and leaves out a portion. V and J calls and clone size are copied from that table; D and trimming were computed from the DNA. Here the sample spans some 150,000 clones, 85% being singletons. Material: peripheral blood. The chain uses TRBV30 and TRBJ2-3; 7 bases fit TRBD1. The source is a woman aged 35 to 49 with active or convalescent COVID-19. The CDR3 DNA sequence: TGTGCCTGGATGCGGGTCACAGGGGGCACAGATACGCAGTATTTT. Translation gives CAWMRVTGGTDTQYF.